This TCR beta chain was sequenced for a study of shared clonotypes between healthy human individuals. This clone was counted only a few times. Its antigen is unknown. Replicate PCRs for sorted subsets used 200 ng DNA; this equaled around 28,000 T cell genomes. Per the study methods: Junction-only sequences without quality scores came from ImmunoSEQ, so filtering differed. Profiling relied on immunoSEQ multiplex PCR, and the TCRdb table lists in-frame clones only, not all of them. V, J and clone size were drawn from that table, and D and trimming were deduced from the DNA. The sample includes about 2.4 million clones, roughly 93% of them seen just once. Study results and caveats: Non-shared clonotypes had lower generation probabilities than clonotypes shared by all four sorted-subset donors. With a few donors compared, around 5% of naive CD4 clonotypes were shared.

Germline V gene data show CDR1 as MNHEY and CDR2 as SMNVEV (reference sequence). The CDR3 has 16 amino acids. J was trimmed by 4 bases and V by 6 bases; bases with no gene match: 10. The chain employs TRBV27 and TRBJ2-2, with TRBD2 matching over 8 bases. The source material was naive CD4+ T cells from PBMCs. As to subset: CD45RA+ positively selected. This sequence originates from a man younger than 30 in good health. Some clones in this sample may be carry-over from other donors' samples. CDR3 loop: CASSRSGGYGTGELFF. The CDR3 nucleotides are TGTGCCAGCAGCCGATCGGGAGGGTACGGCACCGGGGAGCTGTTTTTT.